The present TCR beta chain was sequenced within a study of shared clonotypes between healthy human individuals. Whole-study results and caveats: Researchers found naive subsets generally carried larger estimated richness than memory subsets.

For every subset, genomic DNA was evenly distributed across several immunoSEQ plates. Data came from immunoSEQ multiplex PCR; TCRdb stores just in-frame clones and leaves some out. The data contain 110,000 or so clones, 55% to 70% of them seen just once; the ten biggest clones take up roughly a quarter. Details on this clone: The target antigen is unknown.

The sequence was collected from a woman under 40 in good health. The sample consisted of memory CD8+ T cells sorted from blood. Described subset: CD45RO+ cells pooled with CCR7-negative TemRA cells.

CDR3 in amino acids: CATSSYRGLNTEAFF. The DNA of the CDR3 is TGTGCCACCAGCAGTTACAGGGGCTTGAACACTGAAGCTTTCTTT. V is TRBV15 and J is TRBJ1-1; 7 nucleotides line up with TRBD1. J was trimmed by 0 bases and V by 3 bases; bases with no gene match: 4. Germline V gene data show CDR1 as LNHNV and CDR2 as YYDKDF (reference sequence). CDR3 length: 15 residues. Based on the CDR3 plus reference TRBV15 and TRBJ1-1, the full variable domain is DAMVIQNPRYQVTQFGKPVTLSCSQTLNHNVMYWYQQKSSQAPKLLFHYYDKDFNNEADTPDNFQSRRPNTSFCFLDIRSPGLGDTAMYLCATSSYRGLNTEAFFGQGTRLTVV.